A selection of T cell receptor beta chains follows, all from one sample in a study of Ad26.COV2.S vaccination and SARS-CoV-2 variants. The repertoire was sequenced with immunoSEQ multiplex PCR; TCRdb's copy has only in-frame clones and lacks some. The table lists about 680,000 clones, roughly nine tenths of them singletons. The sequences come from peripheral blood, collected in a trial of Ad26.COV2.S vaccine versus placebo. Every receptor here comes from a person aged 18 to 65 who received the Ad26.COV2.S COVID-19 vaccine or a placebo. Both conserved end residues are part of each CDR3. The order of the fields is CDR3 length, V gene, clone size, D gene, J gene, CDR3 protein, CDR3 DNA. D genes are given only for firm matches. Not all rows give a size; the values are once, few, many and, for expanded clones, a class.

12	TRBV12-3/TRBV12-4	-	-	TRBJ1-5	CASSFLEKPQHF	TGTGCCAGCAGTTTTTTGGAAAAGCCCCAGCATTTT
13	TRBV29-1	-	-	TRBJ2-7	CSVEAPTRGEQYF	TGCAGCGTTGAAGCCCCGACTAGGGGCGAGCAGTACTTC
16	TRBV3-1/TRBV3-2	-	-	TRBJ2-5	CASSPPVAEGRETQYF	TGTGCCAGCAGCCCGCCGGTAGCGGAGGGGCGAGAGACCCAGTACTTC
13	TRBV6-5	-	TRBD1	TRBJ2-7	CASKTPGQNEQYF	TGTGCCAGCAAAACCCCGGGACAGAACGAGCAGTACTTC
15	TRBV28	-	-	TRBJ2-2	CASSPPEGATRELFF	TGTGCCAGCAGTCCCCCGGAGGGAGCCACCAGGGAGCTGTTTTTT
14	TRBV3-1/TRBV3-2	-	-	TRBJ1-4	CASSQSGTYEKLFF	TGTGCCAGCAGCCAATCAGGGACGTATGAAAAACTGTTTTTT
15	TRBV7-9	-	-	TRBJ2-3	CASSPGGYSADTQYF	TGTGCCAGCAGCCCAGGGGGGTATTCGGCAGATACGCAGTATTTT
14	TRBV5-6	-	-	TRBJ1-4	CASSSTGLNEKLFF	TGTGCCAGCAGCTCGACAGGACTTAATGAAAAACTGTTTTTT
14	TRBV3-1/TRBV3-2	-	-	TRBJ2-5	CASSQGVASETQYF	TGTGCCAGCAGCCAAGGAGTCGCGTCCGAGACCCAGTACTTC
14	TRBV18	-	-	TRBJ2-7	CASSPDFLSYEQYF	TGTGCCAGCTCACCGGACTTTCTTTCCTACGAGCAGTACTTC
17	TRBV19	-	-	TRBJ2-5	CASSIAGLGRGPETQYF	TGTGCCAGTAGTATAGCAGGCCTCGGCAGGGGTCCAGAGACCCAGTACTTC
14	TRBV24-1	once	-	TRBJ2-2	CATSDFPNTGELFF	TGTGCCACCAGTGATTTCCCGAACACCGGGGAGCTGTTTTTT
13	TRBV24-1	once	-	TRBJ2-1	CATSGTSGREQFF	TGTGCCACCAGTGGTACTAGTGGACGTGAGCAGTTCTTC
12	TRBV12-3/TRBV12-4	once	-	TRBJ2-7	CASSLTPYEQYF	TGTGCCAGCAGTCTCACTCCCTACGAGCAGTACTTC
14	TRBV3-1/TRBV3-2	-	-	TRBJ1-2	CASSQDMADYGYTF	TGTGCCAGCAGCCAAGATATGGCTGATTATGGCTACACCTTC
13	TRBV24-1	-	-	TRBJ2-1	CAPRLGIGNEQFF	TGTGCCCCTCGTTTGGGGATAGGGAATGAGCAGTTCTTC
17	TRBV19	-	TRBD2	TRBJ2-1	CASSIGGRGGHYNEQFF	TGTGCCAGTAGTATAGGGGGACGGGGGGGCCACTACAATGAGCAGTTCTTC
17	TRBV5-1	-	-	TRBJ2-1	CASSLADRMVSYNEQFF	TGCGCCAGCAGCTTGGCAGACAGAATGGTATCCTACAATGAGCAGTTCTTC
13	TRBV5-6	-	TRBD1	TRBJ1-2	CASSPGQGIGYTF	TGTGCCAGCAGCCCGGGACAGGGGATCGGCTACACCTTC
15	TRBV5-6	-	TRBD1	TRBJ1-6	CASSSGTGWNSPLHF	TGTGCCAGCAGCTCCGGGACAGGGTGGAATTCACCCCTCCACTTT
13	TRBV19	-	-	TRBJ1-5	CASSRDNTAAQHF	TGTGCCAGTAGTAGGGACAATACGGCAGCCCAGCATTTT
14	TRBV5-8	-	-	TRBJ2-7	CASSLGTPAYEQYF	TGTGCCAGCAGCTTGGGGACACCAGCCTACGAGCAGTACTTC
15	TRBV25-1	-	-	TRBJ2-7	CASSRSGSTTYEQYF	TGTGCCAGCAGTAGAAGTGGAAGCACAACCTACGAGCAGTACTTC
14	TRBV23-1	-	-	TRBJ1-1	CASRQPRSNTEAFF	TGCGCCAGCAGACAACCGAGATCGAACACTGAAGCTTTCTTT
15	TRBV5-1	-	-	TRBJ2-1	CASSTTGSRYNEQFF	TGCGCCAGCAGCACTACAGGGTCTCGGTACAATGAGCAGTTCTTC
15	TRBV6-6	-	TRBD1	TRBJ2-1	CASSQQGWPYNEQFF	TGTGCCAGCAGTCAACAGGGGTGGCCCTACAATGAGCAGTTCTTC
16	TRBV19	few	-	TRBJ1-6	CASRGDLGAANSPLHF	TGTGCCAGCCGCGGGGACCTCGGGGCCGCTAATTCACCCCTCCACTTT
12	TRBV2	-	-	TRBJ2-4	CAIELAKNIQYF	TGTGCCATTGAGTTAGCCAAAAACATTCAGTACTTC
15	TRBV5-1	once	TRBD2	TRBJ2-7	CASSFLAGAHYEQYF	TGCGCCAGCAGCTTCCTAGCGGGAGCGCACTACGAGCAGTACTTC
15	TRBV27	-	-	TRBJ1-6	CASRLGLPSNSPLHF	TGTGCCAGCAGACTAGGCCTCCCGAGTAATTCACCCCTCCACTTT
15	TRBV27	-	-	TRBJ2-5	CASSFGAAGWRTQYF	TGTGCCAGCAGTTTTGGGGCCGCAGGTTGGCGGACCCAGTACTTC
15	TRBV27	-	TRBD1	TRBJ1-1	CASSTRTGVSTEAFF	TGTGCCAGCAGTACCCGGACAGGGGTAAGCACTGAAGCTTTCTTT
14	TRBV20-1	once	-	TRBJ2-1	CSASLANSYNEQFF	TGCAGTGCTAGTTTAGCGAACTCCTACAATGAGCAGTTCTTC
13	TRBV12-3/TRBV12-4	-	-	TRBJ1-2	CASSPNPSDGYTF	TGTGCCAGCAGCCCCAATCCCAGTGATGGCTACACCTTC
14	TRBV19	-	TRBD2	TRBJ2-7	CASTWTSGHPEQYF	TGTGCCAGTACCTGGACTAGCGGGCACCCCGAGCAGTACTTC
14	TRBV7-2	-	-	TRBJ2-2	CASSLWGADGELFF	TGTGCCAGCAGCTTATGGGGGGCGGACGGGGAGCTGTTTTTT
16	TRBV5-6	-	-	TRBJ2-7	CASSLAGLTFDYEQYF	TGTGCCAGCAGCTTGGCGGGACTGACCTTCGACTACGAGCAGTACTTC
18	TRBV19	once	-	TRBJ1-5	CASSIEAAVYYSNQPQHF	TGTGCCAGTAGTATAGAGGCCGCAGTCTATTATAGCAATCAGCCCCAGCATTTT
16	TRBV6-5	-	-	TRBJ1-1	CASSYWSGATNTEAFF	TGTGCCAGCAGTTACTGGAGTGGAGCGACGAACACTGAAGCTTTCTTT
14	TRBV5-1	-	-	TRBJ1-2	CASSPGTRLEGYTF	TGCGCCAGCAGCCCGGGGACTCGGCTAGAAGGCTACACCTTC
14	TRBV19	-	TRBD1	TRBJ1-2	CASRAGTGDYGYTF	TGTGCCAGTAGAGCCGGGACAGGGGACTATGGCTACACCTTC
13	TRBV10-3	-	-	TRBJ1-4	CAIRPGAEEKLFF	TGTGCCATCAGACCCGGGGCCGAAGAAAAACTGTTTTTT
14	TRBV5-1	few	-	TRBJ2-2	CASSRDEVIGELFF	TGCGCCAGCAGTCGGGACGAAGTAATCGGGGAGCTGTTTTTT
13	TRBV7-9	few	-	TRBJ1-1	CASSPGMNTEAFF	TGTGCCAGCAGTCCGGGAATGAACACTGAAGCTTTCTTT
12	TRBV6-5	-	-	TRBJ2-7	CASFSSSYEQYF	TGTGCCAGCTTCTCGAGCTCCTACGAGCAGTACTTC
16	TRBV5-1	-	-	TRBJ1-6	CASSLVGSSYNSPLHF	TGCGCCAGCAGCTTGGTGGGTAGCTCCTATAATTCACCCCTCCACTTT
14	TRBV15	-	TRBD1	TRBJ2-1	CATSRGGGRDEQFF	TGTGCCACCAGCAGAGGAGGGGGCCGGGATGAGCAGTTCTTC
18	TRBV18	-	-	TRBJ2-7	CASSRIRLGQGSSYEQYF	TGTGCCAGCTCACGGATAAGGCTAGGCCAGGGGAGCTCCTACGAGCAGTACTTC
15	TRBV4-3	-	TRBD1	TRBJ2-3	CASSQGAFGTDTQYF	TGCGCCAGCAGTCAGGGGGCCTTCGGCACAGATACGCAGTATTTT
15	TRBV5-4	-	TRBD1	TRBJ2-7	CASSLPRTGLYEQYF	TGTGCCAGCAGCTTACCTAGGACAGGGCTCTACGAGCAGTACTTC
13	TRBV27	-	-	TRBJ2-3	CASSLWGTDTQYF	TGTGCCAGCAGTTTATGGGGGACAGATACGCAGTATTTT
15	TRBV10-3	-	-	TRBJ1-2	CAISVGSGDNYGYTF	TGTGCCATCAGTGTGGGCAGCGGGGATAACTATGGCTACACCTTC